This T cell receptor (beta chain) was observed in a study of control samples from healthy donors and cancer patients (dated by TCRdb to the early 2020s). A remark on this clone: What this receptor recognizes is not known. No base quality information exists; no much larger clone differs at one position.

Library creation used the immunoSEQ multiplex PCR assay. The table was pulled from immuneACCESS by TCRdb, which kept in-frame rearrangements only. Such tables lose some clones; where checked, under half of the loss comes from unresolved V genes, and the rest has no known cause. This sample comprises about 130,000 clones, about 88% of them detected only once. Of the sample, around 2% is held by the ten largest clones. The CDR3 runs 12 residues from the cysteine to the phenylalanine. Only CDR3 DNA is held: 36 bases, read in frame from base 1. Via the germline V gene (reference sequence), CDR1 is LGHDT and CDR2 YNNKEL. Trimming removed 1 base from V and 1 base from J, leaving 1 base between the germline ends.

This chain joins TRBV3-1 (or the pseudogene TRBV3-2) to TRBJ2-5; no D segment can be confidently identified. The clonotype originates from a man aged 18 to 29 in good health. The sample comprised blood. DNA sequence: TGTGCCAGCAGCCAAGTCCAAGAGACCCAGTACTTC. This codes for CASSQVQETQYF.